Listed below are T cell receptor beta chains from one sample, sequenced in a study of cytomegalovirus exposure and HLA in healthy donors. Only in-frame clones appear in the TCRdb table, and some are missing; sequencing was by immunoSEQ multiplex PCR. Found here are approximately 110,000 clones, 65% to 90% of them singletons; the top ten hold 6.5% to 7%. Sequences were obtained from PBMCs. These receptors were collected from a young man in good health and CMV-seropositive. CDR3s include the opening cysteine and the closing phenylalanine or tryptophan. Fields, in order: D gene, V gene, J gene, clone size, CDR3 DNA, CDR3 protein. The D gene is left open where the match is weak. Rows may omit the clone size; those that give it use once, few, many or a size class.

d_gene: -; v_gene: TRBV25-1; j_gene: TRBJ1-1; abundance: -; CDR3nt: TGTGCCAGCAGTGAATCGGGCAGGGCGAACACTGAAGCTTTCTTT; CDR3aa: CASSESGRANTEAFF
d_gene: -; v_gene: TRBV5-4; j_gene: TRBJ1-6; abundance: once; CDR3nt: TGTGCCAGCAGCTTGGCGCTGGGTCGGGATTCACCCCTCCACTTT; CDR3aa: CASSLALGRDSPLHF
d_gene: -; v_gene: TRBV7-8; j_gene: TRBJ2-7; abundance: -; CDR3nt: TGTGCCAGCAGCTTAGGACAACTCGCCTACGAGCAGTACTTC; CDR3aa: CASSLGQLAYEQYF
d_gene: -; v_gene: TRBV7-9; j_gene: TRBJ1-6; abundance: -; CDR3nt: TGTGCCAGCAGCTTACCAGGGGCTAATTCACCCCTCCACTTT; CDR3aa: CASSLPGANSPLHF
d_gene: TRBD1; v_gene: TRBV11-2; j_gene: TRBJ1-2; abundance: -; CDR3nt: TGTGCCAGCAGCCCAGACATGACGAACAGGGGTGGCTACACCTTC; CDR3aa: CASSPDMTNRGGYTF
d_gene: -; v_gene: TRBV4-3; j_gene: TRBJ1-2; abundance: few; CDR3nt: TGCGCCAGCAGCCCCCAAGCCGCAGGGACTAACTATGGCTACACCTTC; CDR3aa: CASSPQAAGTNYGYTF
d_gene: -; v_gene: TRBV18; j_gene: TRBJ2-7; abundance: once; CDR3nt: TGTGCCAGCTCACCAATGAGCGACTCCGAGCAGTACTTC; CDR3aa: CASSPMSDSEQYF
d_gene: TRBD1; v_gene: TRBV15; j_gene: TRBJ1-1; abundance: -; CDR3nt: TGTGCCACCAGCAGAGCGACCGGTCCGGACAGGGAGAAAAAAGCTTTCTTT; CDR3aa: CATSRATGPDREKKAFF
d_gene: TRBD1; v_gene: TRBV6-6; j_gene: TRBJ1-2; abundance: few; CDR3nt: TGTGCCAGCAGACGGGACAGGGGGCTTGACTATGGCTACACCTTC; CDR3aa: CASRRDRGLDYGYTF
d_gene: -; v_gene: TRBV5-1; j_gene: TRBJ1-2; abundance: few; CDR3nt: TGCGCCAGCAGCTTGGGGTGGCAGGGCCTAACATCGGGCTATGGCTACACCTTC; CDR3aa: CASSLGWQGLTSGYGYTF
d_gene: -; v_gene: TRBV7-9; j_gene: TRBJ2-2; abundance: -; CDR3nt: TGTGCCAGCAGCTCCGACACCGGGGAGCTGTTTTTT; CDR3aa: CASSSDTGELFF
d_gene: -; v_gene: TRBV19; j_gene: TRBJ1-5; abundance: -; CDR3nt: TGTGCCAGTAGTATAGATTCCCGGAGCAATCAGCCCCAGCATTTT; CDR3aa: CASSIDSRSNQPQHF
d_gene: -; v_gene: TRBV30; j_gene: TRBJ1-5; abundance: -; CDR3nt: TGTGCCTGGAGTGTGAGCGGCCGTTCAAATAGCAATCAGCCCCAGCATTTT; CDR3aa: CAWSVSGRSNSNQPQHF
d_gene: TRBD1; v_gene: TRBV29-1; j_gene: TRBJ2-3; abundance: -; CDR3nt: TGCAGCGTCAGACAGGGGGCCACGGGAGATACGCAGTATTTT; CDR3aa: CSVRQGATGDTQYF
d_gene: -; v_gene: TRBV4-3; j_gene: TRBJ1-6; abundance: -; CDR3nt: TGCGCCAGCAGCCAAGATCCAGAAGGGACTGTGGACTCACCCCTCCACTTT; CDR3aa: CASSQDPEGTVDSPLHF
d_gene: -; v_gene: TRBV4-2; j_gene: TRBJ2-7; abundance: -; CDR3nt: TGTGCCAGCAGCCAAGATCACAGCTCCTACGAGCAGTACTTC; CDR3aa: CASSQDHSSYEQYF
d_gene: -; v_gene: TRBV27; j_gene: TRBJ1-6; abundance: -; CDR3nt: TGTGCCAGCAGCGCTGGGGAGGCTCGAATTTCACCCCTCCACTTT; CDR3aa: CASSAGEARISPLHF
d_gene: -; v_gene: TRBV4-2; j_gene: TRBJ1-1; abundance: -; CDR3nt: TGTGCCAGCAGCCAAGCCGGGGGGCAGGACACTGAAGCTTTCTTT; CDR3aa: CASSQAGGQDTEAFF
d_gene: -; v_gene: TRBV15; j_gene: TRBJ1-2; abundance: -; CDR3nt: TGTGCCACCAGCAGAGATCAGGGATTCTTCTATGGCTACACCTTC; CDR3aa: CATSRDQGFFYGYTF
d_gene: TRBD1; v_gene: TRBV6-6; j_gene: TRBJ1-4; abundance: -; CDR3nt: TGTGCCAGCAGCTTCGGACAGGGGGATGAAAAACTGTTTTTT; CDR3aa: CASSFGQGDEKLFF
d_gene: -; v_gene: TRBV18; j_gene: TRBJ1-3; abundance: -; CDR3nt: TGTGCCAGCTCCCTATGGGCCACCTCCAGCTCTGGAAACACCATATATTTT; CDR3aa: CASSLWATSSSGNTIYF
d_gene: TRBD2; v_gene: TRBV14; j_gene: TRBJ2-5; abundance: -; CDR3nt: TGTGCCAGCAGCCAAGCAGCTAGCGGGGTAGAGACCCAGTACTTC; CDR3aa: CASSQAASGVETQYF
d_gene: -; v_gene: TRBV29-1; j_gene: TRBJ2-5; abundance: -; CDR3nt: TGCAGCGTTGGTTCGGCGGGGATAGAGACCCAGTACTTC; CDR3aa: CSVGSAGIETQYF
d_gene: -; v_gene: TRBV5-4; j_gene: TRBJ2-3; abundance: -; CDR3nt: TGTGCCAGCAGCTTAGGTGGGCAGGGGAAGAGAGATACGCAGTATTTT; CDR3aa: CASSLGGQGKRDTQYF
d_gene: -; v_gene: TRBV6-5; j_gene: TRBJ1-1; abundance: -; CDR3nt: TGTGCCAGCAGTTACGGCCTCAGGGAAGGGGGCACTGAAGCTTTCTTT; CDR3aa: CASSYGLREGGTEAFF
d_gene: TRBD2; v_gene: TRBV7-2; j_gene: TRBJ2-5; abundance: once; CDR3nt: TGTGCCAGCAGCTTAGGACTAGCGGGGGGGCGGGAGACCCAGTACTTC; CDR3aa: CASSLGLAGGRETQYF
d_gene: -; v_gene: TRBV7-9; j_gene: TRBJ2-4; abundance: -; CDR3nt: TGTGCCAGCAGCTTAGCGACAGCAGGGGACATTCAGTACTTC; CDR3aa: CASSLATAGDIQYF
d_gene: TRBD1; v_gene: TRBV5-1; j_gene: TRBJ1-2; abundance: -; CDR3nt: TGCGCCAGCAGCTTGGAGGGCAGGGGGTTAGGAGGACACTATGGCTACACCTTC; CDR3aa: CASSLEGRGLGGHYGYTF
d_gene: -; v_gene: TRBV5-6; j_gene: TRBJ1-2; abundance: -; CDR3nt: TGTGCCAGCAGCGCCTCGAGAACTAACTATGGCTACACCTTC; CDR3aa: CASSASRTNYGYTF
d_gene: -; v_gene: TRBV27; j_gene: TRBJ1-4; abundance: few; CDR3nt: TGTGCCAGCAGTTTCCAGGGGATAAATGAAAAACTGTTTTTT; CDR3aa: CASSFQGINEKLFF